This is a list of T cell receptor beta chains from one sample in a study of regulatory T cells in long-lasting Graves disease. TCRdb recomputed calls from the multiplex PCR reads with MiXCR, one row per CDR3 protein. Among a few hundred thousand distinct CDR3 sequences listed, around 22% were seen once. The sequencing used peripheral blood mononuclear cells (PBMCs), collected when the disease was refractory, from a patient treated with antithyroid drugs. The receptors shown here come from a female donor with Graves disease. Each CDR3 is given with its conserved first and last residue. The D gene is left open where the match is weak. Size values are once, few and many counts, or a class for expanded clones, and some rows have none.

few,TRBV20-1,14,TRBJ2-7,TRBD1,CSATRDRVRYEQYF,TGCAGTGCAACAAGGGACAGGGTGCGATACGAGCAGTACTTC
few,TRBV20-1,14,TRBJ1-2,-,CSAREGGPNYGYTF,TGCAGTGCTAGAGAAGGGGGACCTAACTATGGCTACACCTTC
-,TRBV11-2,14,TRBJ2-7,TRBD2,CASSLGLAGVEQYF,TGTGCCAGCAGCCTGGGACTAGCGGGAGTCGAGCAGTACTTC
-,TRBV20-1,14,TRBJ1-6,TRBD1,CSAPSETGGSPLHF,TGCAGTGCCCCCTCTGAGACAGGGGGATCACCCCTCCACTTT
few,TRBV20-1,13,TRBJ2-2,-,CSARDYFTGELFF,TGCAGTGCTAGGGACTACTTCACCGGGGAGCTGTTTTTT
many,TRBV28,15,TRBJ1-5,-,CASSQTSSSNQPQHF,TGTGCCAGCAGCCAGACGTCCAGTAGCAATCAGCCCCAGCATTTT
-,TRBV29-1,13,TRBJ2-2,-,CGVARGLTGELFF,TGCGGCGTTGCCCGGGGGCTCACCGGGGAGCTGTTTTTT
many,TRBV6-9,16,TRBJ1-6,-,CASSYASGTNNSPLHF,TGTGCCAGCAGTTACGCATCCGGGACGAATAATTCACCCCTCCACTTT
many,TRBV20-1,13,TRBJ1-4,TRBD1,CSATTGRGEKLFF,TGCAGTGCTACGACAGGGAGGGGGGAAAAACTGTTTTTT
many,TRBV28,15,TRBJ2-5,TRBD1,CASSFGQGGGETQYF,TGTGCCAGCAGTTTTGGACAGGGAGGTGGAGAGACCCAGTACTTC
-,TRBV4-1,15,TRBJ1-2,-,CASSQGMEPNYGYTF,TGCGCCAGCAGCCAAGGCATGGAACCAAACTATGGCTACACCTTC
-,TRBV4-1,18,TRBJ2-1,TRBD2,CASSQDPPVAGTYNEQFF,TGCGCCAGCAGCCAAGATCCCCCCGTAGCGGGGACTTACAATGAGCAGTTCTTC
many,TRBV2,18,TRBJ2-1,-,CATQTGTPQKGSYNEQFF,TGTGCCACCCAAACCGGGACTCCACAAAAGGGCTCCTACAATGAGCAGTTCTTC
once,TRBV5-1,17,TRBJ2-6,-,CASSLDGPSSGANVLTF,TGCGCCAGCAGCTTGGACGGCCCTTCCTCTGGGGCCAACGTCCTGACTTTC
-,TRBV2,14,TRBJ2-1,TRBD1,CASSGQGFGNEQFF,TGTGCCAGCAGCGGACAGGGGTTCGGCAATGAGCAGTTCTTC
few,TRBV27,13,TRBJ2-7,-,CASAEGRHYEQYF,TGTGCCAGCGCCGAAGGACGGCACTACGAGCAGTACTTC
few,TRBV6-2/TRBV6-3,13,TRBJ1-1,-,CASSFSDSTEAFF,TGTGCCAGCAGTTTTTCGGACAGTACTGAAGCTTTCTTT
few,TRBV20-1,17,TRBJ2-2,TRBD1,CSARDSRTGPNTGELFF,TGCAGTGCTAGAGATAGCCGGACAGGGCCGAACACCGGGGAGCTGTTTTTT
many,TRBV28,12,TRBJ2-7,-,CASAPVSYEQYF,TGTGCCAGCGCGCCGGTCTCCTACGAGCAGTACTTC
many,TRBV28,12,TRBJ1-1,-,CASTRRKTEAFF,TGTGCCAGCACTCGACGTAAGACTGAAGCTTTCTTT
few,TRBV28,13,TRBJ2-1,-,CASSLFGKRGQFF,TGTGCCAGCAGTTTATTTGGAAAGAGGGGGCAGTTCTTC
many,TRBV28,11,TRBJ2-4,-,CASSPRDIQYF,TGTGCCAGCAGTCCCCGGGACATTCAGTACTTC
many,TRBV24-1,13,TRBJ2-7,-,CATSDLFGTEQYF,TGTGCCACCAGTGATTTGTTTGGAACCGAGCAGTACTTC
-,TRBV30,14,TRBJ2-7,-,CAWSSGPVGYEQYF,TGTGCCTGGAGTTCGGGTCCGGTGGGCTACGAGCAGTACTTC
many,TRBV28,16,TRBJ2-4,-,CASSRTLQLAKNIQYF,TGTGCCAGCAGCAGGACACTCCAGCTAGCCAAAAACATTCAGTACTTC
few,TRBV7-9,14,TRBJ2-7,-,CASSGGLNSYEQYF,TGTGCCAGCAGTGGGGGCCTGAACTCCTACGAGCAGTACTTC
-,TRBV29-1,12,TRBJ1-2,-,CSVVSPGDRYTF,TGCAGCGTTGTTAGCCCAGGGGATCGCTACACCTTC
few,TRBV20-1,14,TRBJ2-7,-,CSAREGAVLSEQYF,TGCAGTGCTAGAGAGGGGGCGGTCCTCAGCGAGCAGTACTTC
few,TRBV29-1,13,TRBJ2-7,-,CSVEQGNSHEQYF,TGCAGCGTTGAACAGGGAAATTCCCACGAGCAGTACTTC
many,TRBV6-1,18,TRBJ1-2,-,CASSETPGQTTNYNGYTF,TGTGCCAGCAGTGAAACCCCCGGACAGACAACCAACTATAATGGCTACACCTTC
few,TRBV7-9,13,TRBJ1-6,-,CAISDQPNSPLHF,TGTGCCATTTCTGATCAGCCAAATTCACCCCTCCACTTT
few,TRBV14,17,TRBJ2-7,-,CASSQDLGEGRSYEQYF,TGTGCCAGCAGCCAAGATTTGGGGGAAGGAAGATCCTACGAGCAGTACTTC
many,TRBV7-3,14,TRBJ1-1,-,CASSLDGGSTEAFF,TGTGCCAGCAGCTTAGACGGGGGATCGACTGAAGCTTTCTTT
many,TRBV6-1,14,TRBJ1-1,-,CASRPQGSPTEAFF,TGTGCCAGCAGACCCCAGGGGTCGCCCACTGAAGCTTTCTTT
many,TRBV3-1,13,TRBJ1-2,-,CASSQDFRSVYTF,TGTGCCAGCAGCCAAGATTTTCGGTCGGTCTACACCTTC
few,TRBV20-1,13,TRBJ2-7,-,CSARGFETYEQYF,TGCAGTGCTAGAGGATTTGAAACCTACGAGCAGTACTTC
many,TRBV2,15,TRBJ2-5,-,CASSEMEWGAETQYF,TGTGCCAGCAGTGAAATGGAGTGGGGGGCAGAGACCCAGTACTTC